The TCR beta chain under discussion was sequenced for a study of regulatory T cells in long-lasting Graves disease. Trimming pared 10 bases from V and 3 bases from J, leaving 11 bases between. The germline CDR1 and CDR2 sequences are SEHNR and FQNEAQ (reference sequence). The CDR3 covers 12 residues. According to the study, TCR beta libraries were built with iRepertoire HTBI primers and CDR3-region Arm-PCR. TCRdb re-derived calls from the multiplex PCR reads in MiXCR, one entry per CDR3 protein. The profile shows a few hundred thousand distinct CDR3 sequences, about 13% of them singletons. In this sample, this clonotype turned up many times. Time point reported: newly diagnosed GD, antithyroid drugs for less than 3 months. Generation of the TCR library employed RNA extracted from PBMCs. This same sample was also part of a study on T cells in Graves' hyperthyroidism and ophthalmopathy. In that study: Most thyroid-expanded clonotypes above 0.001 were also found in blood. By a 13 V-J model, ophthalmopathy was set apart from stable hyperthyroidism.

The chain uses TRBV7-9 and TRBJ2-3; D is possibly TRBD2 (5 bases). The sample was peripheral blood mononuclear cells (PBMCs), taken at new diagnosis, from a patient treated with antithyroid drugs. This sequence was found in a man aged 25-45 years with Graves disease. This CDR3 is CATLRGTDTQYF. The CDR3 DNA sequence: TGTGCCACCCTCCGAGGGACAGATACGCAGTATTTT.